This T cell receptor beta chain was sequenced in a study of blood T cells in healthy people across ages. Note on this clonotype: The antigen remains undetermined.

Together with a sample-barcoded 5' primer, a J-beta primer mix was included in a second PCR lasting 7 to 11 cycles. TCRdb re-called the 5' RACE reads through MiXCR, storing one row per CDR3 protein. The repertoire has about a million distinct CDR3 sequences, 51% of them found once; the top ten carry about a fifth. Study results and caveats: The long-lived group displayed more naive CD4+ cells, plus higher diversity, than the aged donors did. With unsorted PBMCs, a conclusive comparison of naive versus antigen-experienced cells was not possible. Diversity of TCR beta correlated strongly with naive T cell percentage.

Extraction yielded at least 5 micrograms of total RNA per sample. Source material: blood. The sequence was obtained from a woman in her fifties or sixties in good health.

Written as DNA, the CDR3 is TGCAGTGCAACGGCCGGGCGGGAGGGCCTTAGGAATGAGCAGTTCTTC. Translating it yields CSATAGREGLRNEQFF. The chain combines TRBV20-1 with TRBJ2-1, with 9 bases matching TRBD2. The V gene end was trimmed by 6 bases and the J gene end by 7 bases; junction bases not matched to a gene: 16. This CDR3 has 16 residues. CDR1 and CDR2 from the germline V gene are DFQATT and SNEGSKA (reference sequence).